This TCR beta chain was captured in a study of cytomegalovirus exposure and HLA in healthy donors. Findings and limits, study-wide: Sequencing artifact likely explains a cluster of highly shared sequence variants.

Amplification used 60 Vbeta primers and 13 Jbeta primers. The method was immunoSEQ multiplex PCR; TCRdb's version includes in-frame clones alone and lacks a portion of them. This repertoire shows roughly 110,000 clones, roughly 77% found once; its top ten account for 2.5%. Notes on this clone: Its antigen is as yet unknown.

J gave up 2 bases and V 0 bases, and 4 bases lay outside the gene matches. Germline values: CDR1 SGDLS, CDR2 YYNGEE. CDR3 length: 15 amino acids. The rearrangement links TRBV9 to TRBJ1-2, with TRBD1 matching over 7 bases. The source material was PBMCs. The sequence was obtained from a man aged 35-49 years in good health and CMV-seronegative. The CDR3 DNA reads TGTGCCAGCAGCGTAGATGGACAGGCGAACTATGGCTACACCTTC. Translating gives CASSVDGQANYGYTF.